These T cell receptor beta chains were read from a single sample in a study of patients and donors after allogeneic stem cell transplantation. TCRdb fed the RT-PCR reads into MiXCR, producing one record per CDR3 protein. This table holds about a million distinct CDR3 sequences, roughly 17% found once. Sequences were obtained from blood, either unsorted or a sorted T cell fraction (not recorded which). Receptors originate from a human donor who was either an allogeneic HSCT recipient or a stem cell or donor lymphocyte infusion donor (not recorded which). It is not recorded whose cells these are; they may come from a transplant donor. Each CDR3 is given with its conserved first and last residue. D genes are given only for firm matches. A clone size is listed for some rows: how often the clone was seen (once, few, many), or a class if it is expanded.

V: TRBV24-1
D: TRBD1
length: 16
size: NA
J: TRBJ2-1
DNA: TGTGCCACCAGTGAGTCTTGGACAGGGCAGTACAATGAGCAGTTCTTC
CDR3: CATSESWTGQYNEQFF

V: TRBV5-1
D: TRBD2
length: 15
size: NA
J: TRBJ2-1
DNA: TGCGCCAGCAACCGCCCTAGCGGGAGTTGGAATGAGCAGTTCTTC
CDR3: CASNRPSGSWNEQFF

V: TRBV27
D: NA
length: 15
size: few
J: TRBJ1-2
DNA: TGTGCCAGCAGTCCTCGACAAGATAGGATTGTGAGCTACACCTTC
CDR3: CASSPRQDRIVSYTF

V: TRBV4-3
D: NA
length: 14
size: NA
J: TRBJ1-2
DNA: TGCGCCAGCAGCCAAGAAGGACGGGGGGGAGGCTACACCTTC
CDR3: CASSQEGRGGGYTF

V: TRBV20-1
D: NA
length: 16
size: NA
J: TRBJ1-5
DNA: TGCAGTGCTAGAGTAGAGTTAGGGCAGAACAATCAGCCCCAGCATTTT
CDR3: CSARVELGQNNQPQHF

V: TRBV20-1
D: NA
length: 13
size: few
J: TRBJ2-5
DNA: TGCAGTGCTAGCACCAGGGTCCAAGAGACCCAGTACTTC
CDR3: CSASTRVQETQYF

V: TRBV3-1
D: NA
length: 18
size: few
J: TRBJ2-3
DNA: TGTGCCAGCAGCCAAGTTGACACCAGGAGCGGCGACGCAGATACGCAGTATTTT
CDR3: CASSQVDTRSGDADTQYF

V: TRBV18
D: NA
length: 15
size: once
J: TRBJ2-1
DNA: TGTGCCAGCTCACCACCGAGCCTAACATTCAATGAGCAGTTCTTC
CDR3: CASSPPSLTFNEQFF

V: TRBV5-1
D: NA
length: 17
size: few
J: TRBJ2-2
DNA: TGCGCCAGCAGCGAAGAACCCCTAGCAGCGAACACCGGGGAGCTGTTTTTT
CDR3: CASSEEPLAANTGELFF

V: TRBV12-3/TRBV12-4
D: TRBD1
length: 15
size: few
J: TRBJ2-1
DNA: TGTGCCAGCAGACTACGACAGGGGGATATCAATGAGCAGTTCTTC
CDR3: CASRLRQGDINEQFF

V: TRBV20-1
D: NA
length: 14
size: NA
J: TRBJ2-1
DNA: TGCAGTGCTAGGAATTTCGGGGGTGAAAATGAGCAGTTCTTC
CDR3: CSARNFGGENEQFF

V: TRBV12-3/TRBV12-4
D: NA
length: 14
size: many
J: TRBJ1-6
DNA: TGTGCCAGCTCCCTGACAGAGAATAATTCACCCCTCCACTTT
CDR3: CASSLTENNSPLHF

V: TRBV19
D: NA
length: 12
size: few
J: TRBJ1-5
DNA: TGTGCCAGTAAAGGCTTCAATCAGCCCCAGCATTTT
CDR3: CASKGFNQPQHF

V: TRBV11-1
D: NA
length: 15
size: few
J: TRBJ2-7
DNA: TGTGCCAGCAGCCTGTTCAGGGGAAGGAACTACGAGCAGTACTTC
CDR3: CASSLFRGRNYEQYF

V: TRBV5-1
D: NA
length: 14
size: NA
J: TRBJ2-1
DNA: TGCGCCAGCAGCTTGGGGGGCCCTCCCCTTGAGCAGTTCTTC
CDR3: CASSLGGPPLEQFF

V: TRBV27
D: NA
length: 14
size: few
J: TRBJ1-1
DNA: TGTGCCAGCAGTTTGAGGGGGTCGAACACTGAAGCTTTCTTT
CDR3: CASSLRGSNTEAFF

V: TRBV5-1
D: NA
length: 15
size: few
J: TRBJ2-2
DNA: TGCGCCAGCAGTTTGCGGGCAGCGTTCACCGGGGAGCTGTTTTTT
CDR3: CASSLRAAFTGELFF

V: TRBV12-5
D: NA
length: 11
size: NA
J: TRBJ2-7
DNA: TGTGCTAGTGGTGGCAAGGGTGAGCAGTACTTC
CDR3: CASGGKGEQYF

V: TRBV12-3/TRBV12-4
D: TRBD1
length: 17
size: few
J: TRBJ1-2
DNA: TGTGCCAGCAGTTCCAACAGGGGCGCAGGGGTGCACTATGGCTACACCTTC
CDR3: CASSSNRGAGVHYGYTF

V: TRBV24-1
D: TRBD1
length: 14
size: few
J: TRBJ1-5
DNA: TGTGCCACCTCCGGGACAGGGGACAATCAGCCCCAGCATTTT
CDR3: CATSGTGDNQPQHF

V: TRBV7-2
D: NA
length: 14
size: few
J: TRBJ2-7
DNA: TGTGCCAGCAGCCGGACTGGCTGGGGATACGAGCAGTACTTC
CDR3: CASSRTGWGYEQYF

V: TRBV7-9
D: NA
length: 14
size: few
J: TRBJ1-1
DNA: TGTGCCAGCAGCCTGGGACACACAGGGACTGAAGCTTTCTTT
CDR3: CASSLGHTGTEAFF

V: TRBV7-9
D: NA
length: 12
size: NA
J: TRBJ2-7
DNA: TGTGCCAGCAGCCATGAAACCTACGAGCAGTACTTC
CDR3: CASSHETYEQYF

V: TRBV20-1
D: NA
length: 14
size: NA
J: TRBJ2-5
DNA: TGCAGTGCCAAAATAAAATTCTCGGGAGCGACCCAGTACTTC
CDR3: CSAKIKFSGATQYF

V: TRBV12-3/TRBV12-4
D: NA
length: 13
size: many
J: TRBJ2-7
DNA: TGTGCCAGCAGTTCGCCGACGGCCTACGAGCAGTACTTC
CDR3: CASSSPTAYEQYF

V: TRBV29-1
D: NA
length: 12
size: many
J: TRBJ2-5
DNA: TGCAGCGTTGTATCGGGGAAAGAGACCCAGTACTTC
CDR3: CSVVSGKETQYF

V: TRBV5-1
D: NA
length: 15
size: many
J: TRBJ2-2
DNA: TGCGCCAGCAGCTTTACAGCCCCGAACACCGGGGAGCTGTTTTTT
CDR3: CASSFTAPNTGELFF

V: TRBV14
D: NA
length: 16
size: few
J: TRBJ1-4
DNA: TGTGCCAGCAGCCAAGATCCGACACCCTTGAGGGGAAAACTGTTTTTT
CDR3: CASSQDPTPLRGKLFF

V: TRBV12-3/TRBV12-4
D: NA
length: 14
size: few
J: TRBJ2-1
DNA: TGTGCCAGCACTACCGTTTCGCCAGGGGTTGAGCAGTTCTTC
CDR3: CASTTVSPGVEQFF

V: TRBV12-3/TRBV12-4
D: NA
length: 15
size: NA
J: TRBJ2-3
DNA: TGTGCCAGCAGTTCCTTCGGGACACCCACAGATACGCAGTATTTT
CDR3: CASSSFGTPTDTQYF

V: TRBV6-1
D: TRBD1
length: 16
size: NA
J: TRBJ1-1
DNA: TGTGCCAGCAGTACGGGACAGGGAGGACGTAGCACTGAAGCTTTCTTT
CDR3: CASSTGQGGRSTEAFF

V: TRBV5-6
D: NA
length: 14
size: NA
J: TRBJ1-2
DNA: TGTGCCAGCAGCTTTATAGGCCGGAACTATGGCTACACCTTC
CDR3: CASSFIGRNYGYTF

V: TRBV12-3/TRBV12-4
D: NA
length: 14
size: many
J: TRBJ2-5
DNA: TGTGCCAGCAGTTTAGCGAACCGGAGAGAGACCCAGTACTTC
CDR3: CASSLANRRETQYF

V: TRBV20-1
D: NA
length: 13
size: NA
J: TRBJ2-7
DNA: TGCAGTGCTCAAGATTACCGGGGCTACGAGCAGTACTTC
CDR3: CSAQDYRGYEQYF

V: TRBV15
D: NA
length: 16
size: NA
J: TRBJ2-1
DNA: TGTGCCACCAGCAGAGGGGCGGGGAGCTCCTACAATGAGCAGTTCTTC
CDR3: CATSRGAGSSYNEQFF

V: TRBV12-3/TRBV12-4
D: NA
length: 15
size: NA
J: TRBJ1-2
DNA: TGTGCCAGCTCCTACCGGGGGTGGGGGCTCTATGGCTACACCTTC
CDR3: CASSYRGWGLYGYTF

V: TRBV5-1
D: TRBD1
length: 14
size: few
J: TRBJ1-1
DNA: TGCGCCAGCAGCTTGGAGGGCAGGGGGCCTGGAGCTTTCTTT
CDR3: CASSLEGRGPGAFF

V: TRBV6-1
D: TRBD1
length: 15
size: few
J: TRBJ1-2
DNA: TGTGCCAGCAGTGATTCGGGACAGGGAAAATATGGCTACACCTTC
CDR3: CASSDSGQGKYGYTF

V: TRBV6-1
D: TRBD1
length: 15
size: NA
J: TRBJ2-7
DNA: TGTGCCAGCAGTCAAGGGGACAGGGAAACCTACGAGCAGTACTTC
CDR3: CASSQGDRETYEQYF

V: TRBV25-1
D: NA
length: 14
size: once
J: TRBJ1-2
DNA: TGTGCCAGCAGTGACTCGGGCAGGGTTTATGGCTACACCTTC
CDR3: CASSDSGRVYGYTF

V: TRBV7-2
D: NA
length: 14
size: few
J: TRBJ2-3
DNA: TGTGCCAGCAGCTACACCTCGACTGAAAATACGCAGTATTTT
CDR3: CASSYTSTENTQYF

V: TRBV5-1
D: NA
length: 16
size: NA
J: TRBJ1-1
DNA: TGCGCCAGCAGTTATGACGGACTATATCCGAACACTGAAGCTTTCTTT
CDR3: CASSYDGLYPNTEAFF